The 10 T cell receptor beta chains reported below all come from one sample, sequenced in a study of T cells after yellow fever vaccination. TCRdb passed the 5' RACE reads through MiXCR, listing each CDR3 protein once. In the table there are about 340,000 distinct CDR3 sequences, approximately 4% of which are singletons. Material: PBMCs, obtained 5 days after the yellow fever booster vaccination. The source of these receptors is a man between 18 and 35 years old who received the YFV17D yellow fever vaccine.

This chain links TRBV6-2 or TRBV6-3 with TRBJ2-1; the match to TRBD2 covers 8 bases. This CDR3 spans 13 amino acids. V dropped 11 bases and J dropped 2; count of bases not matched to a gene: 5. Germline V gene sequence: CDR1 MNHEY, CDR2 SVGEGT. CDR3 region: CAGAGGTYNEQFF. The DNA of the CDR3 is TGTGCCGGCGCGGGGGGAACCTACAATGAGCAGTTCTTC.

CDR3 in amino acids: CASSLPDRGYYEQYV. The CDR3 nucleotides read TGTGCCAGCAGCTTACCAGACAGGGGTTACTACGAGCAGTACGTC. V usage is TRBV7-9 and J usage is TRBJ2-7; 8 nucleotides match TRBD1. CDR3 size: 15 residues. The V segment lost 2 bases and the J segment 3 bases; nucleotides outside the gene matches: 6. Germline CDR1 SEHNR, CDR2 FQNEAQ (reference sequence).

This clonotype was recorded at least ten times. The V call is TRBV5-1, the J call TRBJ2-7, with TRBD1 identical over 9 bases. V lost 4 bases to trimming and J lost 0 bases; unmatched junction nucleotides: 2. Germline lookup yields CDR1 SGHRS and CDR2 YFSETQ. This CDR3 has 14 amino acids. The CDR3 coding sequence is TGCGCCAGCAGCCAGGGACAGGGCTCCTACGAGCAGTACTTC. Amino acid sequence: CASSQGQGSYEQYF.

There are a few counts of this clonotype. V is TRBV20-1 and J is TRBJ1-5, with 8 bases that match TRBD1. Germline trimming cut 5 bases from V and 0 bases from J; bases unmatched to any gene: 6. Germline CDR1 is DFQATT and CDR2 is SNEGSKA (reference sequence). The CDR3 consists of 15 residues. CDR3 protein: CSAHGTGYSNQPQHF. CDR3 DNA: TGCAGTGCTCACGGGACAGGTTATAGCAATCAGCCCCAGCATTTT.

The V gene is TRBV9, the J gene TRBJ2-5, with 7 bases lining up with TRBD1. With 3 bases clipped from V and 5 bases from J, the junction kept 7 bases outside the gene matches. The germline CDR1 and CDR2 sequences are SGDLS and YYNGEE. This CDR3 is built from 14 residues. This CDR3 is CASSAGTVYETQYF. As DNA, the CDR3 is TGTGCCAGCAGCGCAGGGACAGTCTACGAGACCCAGTACTTC.

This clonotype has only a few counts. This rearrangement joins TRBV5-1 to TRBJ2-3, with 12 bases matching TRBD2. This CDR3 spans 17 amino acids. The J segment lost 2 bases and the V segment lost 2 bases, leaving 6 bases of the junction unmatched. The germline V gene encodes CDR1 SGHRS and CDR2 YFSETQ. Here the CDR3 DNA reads TGCGCCAGCAGCTTCTTGGCTAGCGGGGGGGCCACAGATACGCAGTATTTT. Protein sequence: CASSFLASGGATDTQYF.

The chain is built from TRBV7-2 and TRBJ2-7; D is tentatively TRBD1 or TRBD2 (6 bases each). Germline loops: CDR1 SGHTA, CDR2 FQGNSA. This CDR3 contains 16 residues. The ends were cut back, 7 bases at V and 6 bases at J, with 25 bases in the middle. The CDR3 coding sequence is TGTGCCAGCACCCTTAGGGGGGACTGCGACCGTCGCGAGCAGTACGTC. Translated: CASTLRGDCDRREQYV.

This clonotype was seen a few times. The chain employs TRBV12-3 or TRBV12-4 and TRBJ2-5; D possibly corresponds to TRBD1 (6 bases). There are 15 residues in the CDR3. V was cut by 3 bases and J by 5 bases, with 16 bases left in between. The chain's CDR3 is CASSLGTLMGETQYF. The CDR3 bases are TGTGCCAGCAGTTTGGGGACACTCATGGGGGAGACCCAGTACTTC.

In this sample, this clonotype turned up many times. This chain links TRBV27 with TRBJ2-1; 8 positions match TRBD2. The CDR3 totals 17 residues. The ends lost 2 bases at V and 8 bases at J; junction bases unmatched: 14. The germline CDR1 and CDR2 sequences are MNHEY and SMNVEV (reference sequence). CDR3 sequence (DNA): TGTGCCAGCAGTTTACCCCCAGCCCCCGGGGGGGACGATGAGCAGTTCTTC. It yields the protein CASSLPPAPGGDDEQFF.

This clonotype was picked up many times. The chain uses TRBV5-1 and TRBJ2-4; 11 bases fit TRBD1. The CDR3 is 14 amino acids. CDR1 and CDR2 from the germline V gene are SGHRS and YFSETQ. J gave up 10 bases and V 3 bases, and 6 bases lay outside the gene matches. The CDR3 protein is CASSSGQGAEIQYF. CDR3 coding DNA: TGCGCCAGCAGCTCCGGACAGGGGGCTGAAATTCAGTACTTC.